Sequencing of this T cell receptor (beta chain) was carried out in a study of T cells after yellow fever vaccination. The study made its TCR cDNA through 5'RACE template switching. That step introduced a universal primer site along with UMIs. TCRdb re-analysed the 5' RACE reads in MiXCR, keeping a single row per CDR3 protein. The data contain over 250,000 distinct CDR3 sequences, over 4% of them singletons. Study-wide results and caveats: Once the booster was given, most primary-vaccination clones reappeared, at about 95% for CD4 and approximately 88% for CD8. Contaminating bulk clonotypes could be abundant in FACS-sorted repertoires. Peaking on day 5 versus 15, the secondary response was faster but weaker.

As concerns this clonotype: Its antigen is not known.

The sequenced sample was PBMCs, obtained 5 days after the yellow fever booster vaccination. The TCR originated in a man younger than 30 who received the YFV17D yellow fever vaccine.

The CDR3 DNA follows: TGTGCCAGCAGCTGGAGGGTCGAGGCCACAGATACGCAGTATTTT. Translating it yields CASSWRVEATDTQYF. The chain has TRBV7-2 and TRBJ2-3, with D perhaps matching TRBD2 (6 bases). Germline CDR1 and CDR2: SGHTA and FQGNSA. The CDR3 is 15 residues long. Trimming stripped 4 bases from V and 2 bases from J, with 13 bases between.